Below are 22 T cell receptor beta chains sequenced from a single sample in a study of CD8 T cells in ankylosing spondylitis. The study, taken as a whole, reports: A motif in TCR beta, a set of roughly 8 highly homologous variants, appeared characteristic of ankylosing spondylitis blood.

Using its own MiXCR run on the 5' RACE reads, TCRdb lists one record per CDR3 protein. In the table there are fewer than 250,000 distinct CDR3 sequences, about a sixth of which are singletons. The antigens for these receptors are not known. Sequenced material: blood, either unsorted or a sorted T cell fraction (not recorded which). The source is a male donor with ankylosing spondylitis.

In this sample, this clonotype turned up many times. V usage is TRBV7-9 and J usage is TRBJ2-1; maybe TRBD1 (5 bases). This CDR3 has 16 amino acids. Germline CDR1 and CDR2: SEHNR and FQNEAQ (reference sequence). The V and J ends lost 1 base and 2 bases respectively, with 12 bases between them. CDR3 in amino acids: CASSLDPRGTYNEQFF. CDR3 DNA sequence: TGTGCCAGCAGCTTAGATCCTAGGGGCACCTACAATGAGCAGTTCTTC. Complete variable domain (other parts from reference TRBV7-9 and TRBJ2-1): DTGVSQNPRHKITKRGQNVTFRCDPISEHNRLYWYRQTLGQGPEFLTYFQNEAQLEKSRLLSDRFSAERPKGSFSTLEIQRTEQGDSAMYLCASSLDPRGTYNEQFFGPGTRLTVL.

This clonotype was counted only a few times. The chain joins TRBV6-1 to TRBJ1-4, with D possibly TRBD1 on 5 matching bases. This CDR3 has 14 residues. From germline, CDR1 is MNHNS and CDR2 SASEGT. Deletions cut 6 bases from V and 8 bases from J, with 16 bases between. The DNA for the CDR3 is TGTGCCAGCAGACCATCACGGGGGGGAGAAAAACTGTTTTTT. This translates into CASRPSRGGEKLFF.

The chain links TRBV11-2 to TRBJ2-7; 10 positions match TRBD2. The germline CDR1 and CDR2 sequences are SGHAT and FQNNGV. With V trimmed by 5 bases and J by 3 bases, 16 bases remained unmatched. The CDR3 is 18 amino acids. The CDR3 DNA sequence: TGTGCCAGCAGCCCGGGGGGTAGCGGGGGGTCGGCGCTCTACGAGCAGTACTTC. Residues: CASSPGGSGGSALYEQYF.

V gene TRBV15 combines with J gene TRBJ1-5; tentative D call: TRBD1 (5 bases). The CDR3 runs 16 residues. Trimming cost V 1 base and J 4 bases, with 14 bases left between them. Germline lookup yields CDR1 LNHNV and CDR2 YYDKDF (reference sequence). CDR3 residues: CATSRVLSGLNQPQHF. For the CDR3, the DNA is TGTGCCACCAGCAGAGTTCTCTCAGGGTTGAATCAGCCCCAGCATTTT.

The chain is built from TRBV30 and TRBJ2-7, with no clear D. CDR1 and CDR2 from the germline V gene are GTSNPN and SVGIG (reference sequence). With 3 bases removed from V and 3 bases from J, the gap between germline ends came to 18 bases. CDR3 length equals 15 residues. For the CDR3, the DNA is TGTGCCTGGAGCCCTCTGGGATTCACCGACTACGAGCAGTACTTC. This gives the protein CAWSPLGFTDYEQYF. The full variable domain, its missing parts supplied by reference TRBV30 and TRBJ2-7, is SQTIHQWPATLVQPVGSPLSLECTVEGTSNPNLYWYRQAAGRGLQLLFYSVGIGQISSEVPQNLSASRPQDRQFILSSKKLLLSDSGFYLCAWSPLGFTDYEQYFGPGTRLTVT.

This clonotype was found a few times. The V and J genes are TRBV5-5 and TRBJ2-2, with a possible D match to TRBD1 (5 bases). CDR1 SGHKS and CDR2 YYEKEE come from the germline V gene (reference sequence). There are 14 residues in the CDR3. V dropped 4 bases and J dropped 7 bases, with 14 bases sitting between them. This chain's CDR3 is CASSTETTVGELFF. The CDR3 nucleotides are TGTGCCAGCAGCACAGAGACGACAGTCGGGGAGCTGTTTTTT.

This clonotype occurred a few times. In DNA form, the CDR3 reads TGTGCCAGCAGCCCGGACGAGGTCTTCGGGTATCGTGAGCAGTTCTTC. It yields the protein CASSPDEVFGYREQFF. The V call is TRBV5-5, the J call TRBJ2-1; D unresolved. The ends were cut back, 4 bases at V and 9 bases at J, with 23 bases in the middle. Germline CDR1 reads SGHKS; CDR2 reads YYEKEE (reference sequence). The CDR3 consists of 16 residues.

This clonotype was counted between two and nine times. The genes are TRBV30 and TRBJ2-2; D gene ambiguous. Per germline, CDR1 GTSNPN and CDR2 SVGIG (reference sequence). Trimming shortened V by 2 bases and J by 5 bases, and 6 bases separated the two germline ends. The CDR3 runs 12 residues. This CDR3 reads CAWSHETGELFF. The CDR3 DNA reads TGTGCCTGGAGTCACGAGACCGGGGAGCTGTTTTTT.

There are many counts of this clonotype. The CDR3 DNA sequence: TGTGCCAGCACTTTCGGGGCAGCTGAAGCTTTCTTT. Its translation is CASTFGAAEAFF. The chain uses TRBV12-3 or TRBV12-4 and TRBJ1-1; D is possibly TRBD1 (5 bases). This CDR3 spans 12 amino acids. Trimming removed 7 bases from V and 6 bases from J, with 12 bases in between.

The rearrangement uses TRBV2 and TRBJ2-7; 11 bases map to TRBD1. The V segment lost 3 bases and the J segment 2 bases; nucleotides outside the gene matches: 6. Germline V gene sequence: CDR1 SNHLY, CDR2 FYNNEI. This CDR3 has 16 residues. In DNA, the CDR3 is TGTGCCAGCAGTGACACCTCGGGACAGGGGGCCTACGAGCAGTACTTC. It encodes CASSDTSGQGAYEQYF.

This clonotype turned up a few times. CDR3 sequence reads: CASSQGQSEGWGTEAFF. The CDR3, as DNA: TGTGCCAGCAGCCAAGGACAGTCTGAGGGTTGGGGCACTGAAGCTTTCTTT. V is TRBV4-2 and J is TRBJ1-1; D perhaps matches TRBD1 (5 bases). V dropped 1 base and J dropped 4 bases, with 19 bases sitting between them. The germline V gene encodes CDR1 LGHNA and CDR2 YNFKEQ. CDR3 length: 17 residues.

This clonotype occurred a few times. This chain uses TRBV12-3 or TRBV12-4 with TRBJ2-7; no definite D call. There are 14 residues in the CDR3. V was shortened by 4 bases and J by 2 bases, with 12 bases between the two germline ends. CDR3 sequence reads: CASSSWQDAYEQYF. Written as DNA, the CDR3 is TGTGCCAGCAGTTCCTGGCAGGACGCCTACGAGCAGTACTTC.

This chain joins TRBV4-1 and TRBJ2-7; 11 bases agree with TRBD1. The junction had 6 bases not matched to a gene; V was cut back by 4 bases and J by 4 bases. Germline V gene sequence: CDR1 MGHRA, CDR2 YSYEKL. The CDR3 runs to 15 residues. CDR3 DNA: TGCGCCAGCAGCCTGACCCGGGACAGGGGGTACGAGCAGTACTTC. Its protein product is CASSLTRDRGYEQYF.

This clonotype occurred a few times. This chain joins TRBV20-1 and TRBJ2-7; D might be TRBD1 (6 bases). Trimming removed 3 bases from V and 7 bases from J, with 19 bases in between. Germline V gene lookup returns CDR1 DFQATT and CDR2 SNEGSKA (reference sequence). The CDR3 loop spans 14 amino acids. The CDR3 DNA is TGCAGTGCTAGCCAGGGGACCCTAAGAGGGGAGCAGTACTTC. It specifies CSASQGTLRGEQYF.

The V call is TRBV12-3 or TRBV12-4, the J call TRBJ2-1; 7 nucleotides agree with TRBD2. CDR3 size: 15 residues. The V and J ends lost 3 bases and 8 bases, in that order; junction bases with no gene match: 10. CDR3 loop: CASSFLAGEGYEQFF. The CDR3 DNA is TGTGCCAGCAGTTTCCTCGCGGGAGAGGGCTATGAGCAGTTCTTC.

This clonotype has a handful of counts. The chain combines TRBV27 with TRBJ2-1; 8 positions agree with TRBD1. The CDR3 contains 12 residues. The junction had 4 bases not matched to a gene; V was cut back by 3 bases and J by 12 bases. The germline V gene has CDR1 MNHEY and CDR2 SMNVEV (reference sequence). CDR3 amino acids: CASSFPQGVQFF. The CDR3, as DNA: TGTGCCAGCAGTTTTCCACAGGGGGTGCAGTTCTTC.

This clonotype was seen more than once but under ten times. CDR3 sequence: CASSLFVGENTEAFF. In DNA, the CDR3 is TGTGCCAGCAGCTTATTTGTGGGTGAGAACACTGAAGCTTTCTTT. The V gene is TRBV11-2, the J gene TRBJ1-1; D uncertain. With 2 bases removed from V and 1 base from J, the gap between germline ends came to 11 bases. The CDR3 covers 15 residues. Germline assignment: CDR1 SGHAT and CDR2 FQNNGV. The whole variable domain, filled in from reference TRBV11-2 and TRBJ1-1, reads EAGVAQSPRYKIIEKRQSVAFWCNPISGHATLYWYQQILGQGPKLLIQFQNNGVVDDSQLPKDRFSAERLKGVDSTLKIQPAKLEDSAVYLCASSLFVGENTEAFFGQGTRLTVV.

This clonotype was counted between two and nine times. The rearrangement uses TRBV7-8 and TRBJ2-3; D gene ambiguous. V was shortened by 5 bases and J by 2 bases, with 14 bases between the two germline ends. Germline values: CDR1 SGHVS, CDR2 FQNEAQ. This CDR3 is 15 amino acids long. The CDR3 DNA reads TGTGCCAGCAGCGCAACTATCCCCCCCACAGATACGCAGTATTTT. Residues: CASSATIPPTDTQYF. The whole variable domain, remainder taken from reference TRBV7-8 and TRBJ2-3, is GAGVSQSPRYKVAKRGQDVALRCDPISGHVSLFWYQQALGQGPEFLTYFQNEAQLDKSGLPSDRFFAERPEGSVSTLKIQRTQQEDSAVYLCASSATIPPTDTQYFGPGTRLTVL.

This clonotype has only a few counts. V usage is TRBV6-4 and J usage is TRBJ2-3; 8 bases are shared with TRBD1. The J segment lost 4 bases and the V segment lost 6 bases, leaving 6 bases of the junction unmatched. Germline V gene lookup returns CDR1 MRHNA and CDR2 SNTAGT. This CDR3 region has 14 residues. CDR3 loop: CASSPAGGADTQYF. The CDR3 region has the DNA TGTGCCAGCAGCCCGGCAGGGGGCGCAGATACGCAGTATTTT.

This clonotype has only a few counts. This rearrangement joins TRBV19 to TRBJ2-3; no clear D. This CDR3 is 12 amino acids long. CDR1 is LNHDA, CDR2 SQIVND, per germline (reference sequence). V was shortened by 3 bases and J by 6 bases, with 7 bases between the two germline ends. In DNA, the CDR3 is TGTGCCAGTAGTATTAGCCCGGATACGCAGTATTTT. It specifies CASSISPDTQYF.

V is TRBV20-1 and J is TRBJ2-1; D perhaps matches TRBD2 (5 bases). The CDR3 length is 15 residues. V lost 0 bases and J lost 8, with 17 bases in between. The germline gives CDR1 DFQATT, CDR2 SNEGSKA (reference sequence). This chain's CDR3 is CSARDVGLGSYEQFF. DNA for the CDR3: TGCAGTGCTAGAGATGTAGGACTCGGGTCGTATGAGCAGTTCTTC.

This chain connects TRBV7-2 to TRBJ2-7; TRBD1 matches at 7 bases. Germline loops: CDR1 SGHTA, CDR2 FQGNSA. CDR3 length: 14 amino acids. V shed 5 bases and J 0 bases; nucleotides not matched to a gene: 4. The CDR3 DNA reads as TGTGCCAGCAGCATGGGGGACAGCTCCTACGAGCAGTACTTC. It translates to CASSMGDSSYEQYF.